This T cell receptor beta chain was identified during a study of blood T cells in healthy people across ages. Only a few counts were recorded for this clonotype. The antigen remains unidentified. For the second PCR, which ran for 7 to 11 cycles, a sample-barcoded 5' primer and a J-beta primer mix were used. One entry per CDR3 protein results from TCRdb running MiXCR on the 5' RACE reads. The sample holds fewer than 700,000 distinct CDR3 sequences, less than 45% seen once. Germline V gives CDR1 LGHNA, CDR2 YNFKEQ. There are 14 residues in the CDR3. V was pared by 1 base and J by 1 base, with 7 bases between. The study, taken as a whole, reports: Estimates of diversity drawn from one million T cells were considered underestimates.

This TCR was sampled from an elderly man in good health. The specimen was blood. The V and J genes are TRBV4-2 and TRBJ2-5; unclear D gene. CDR3 bases: TGTGCCAGCAGCCAAGGACACCTCCAAGAGACCCAGTACTTC. Encoded protein: CASSQGHLQETQYF.